This paragraph covers one T cell receptor (beta chain) sequence. Its antigen is not identified. The entry originates in a study of shared clonotypes between healthy human individuals. Each subset's genomic DNA was split evenly across several immunoSEQ plates. Under the authors' procedure: Junction-only sequences produced by ImmunoSEQ had no quality scores, so filtering differed. TCRdb's table, derived via immunoSEQ multiplex PCR, lists solely in-frame clones and lacks some. V, J and clone size are those of that table, while D and trimming were read from the DNA. The repertoire has some 2,400,000 clones, approximately 96% of them found once; the top ten carry over 0.1%. The germline CDR1 and CDR2 sequences are SGHRS and YFSETQ. The CDR3 runs to 15 residues. With V trimmed by 5 bases and J by 0 bases, 3 bases remained unmatched. Study-level points and caveats: Naive CD4 clonotype sharing across a few donors was about 5%.

J is TRBJ2-2 and V is TRBV5-1; 8 nucleotides agree with TRBD2. The clonotype comes from a man aged 18 to 29 in good health. Material for sequencing was naive CD4+ T cells sorted from blood. Subset noted: CD45RA+ positively selected. For the CDR3, the DNA is TGCGCCAGCAGGCCGGGACTAGCGAACACCGGGGAGCTGTTTTTT. Encoded protein: CASRPGLANTGELFF.